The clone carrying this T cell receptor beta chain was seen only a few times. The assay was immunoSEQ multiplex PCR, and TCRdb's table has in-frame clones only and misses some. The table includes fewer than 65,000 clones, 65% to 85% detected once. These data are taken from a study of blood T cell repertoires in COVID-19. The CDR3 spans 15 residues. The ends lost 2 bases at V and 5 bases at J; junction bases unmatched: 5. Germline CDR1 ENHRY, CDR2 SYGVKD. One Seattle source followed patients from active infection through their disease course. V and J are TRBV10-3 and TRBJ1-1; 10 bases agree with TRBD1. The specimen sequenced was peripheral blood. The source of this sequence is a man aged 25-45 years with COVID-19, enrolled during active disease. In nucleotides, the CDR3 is TGTGCCATCAGTGAGAGGGGACAGGGGAAGACTGAAGCTTTCTTT. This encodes CAISERGQGKTEAFF.